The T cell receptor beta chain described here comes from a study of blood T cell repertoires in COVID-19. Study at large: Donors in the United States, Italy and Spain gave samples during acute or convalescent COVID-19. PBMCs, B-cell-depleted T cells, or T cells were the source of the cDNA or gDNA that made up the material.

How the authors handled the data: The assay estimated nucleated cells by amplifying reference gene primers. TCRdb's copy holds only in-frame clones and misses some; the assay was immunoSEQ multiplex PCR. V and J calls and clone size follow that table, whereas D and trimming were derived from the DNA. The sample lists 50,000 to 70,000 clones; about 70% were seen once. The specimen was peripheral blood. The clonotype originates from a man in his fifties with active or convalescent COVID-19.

CDR3 amino acids: CSVRIGGNQPQHF. DNA for the CDR3: TGCAGCGTTCGAATTGGAGGCAATCAGCCCCAGCATTTT. The chain couples TRBV29-1 to TRBJ1-5; no definite D call. This CDR3 has 13 amino acids. The germline CDR1 and CDR2 sequences are SQVTM and ANQGSEA. V shed 5 bases and J shed 2 bases, with 10 bases lying between them.